What follows is one T cell receptor (beta chain) and its context. The antigen is undetermined. The sample belongs to a study of graft-versus-host responses after intestinal transplantation. Whole-study results and caveats: Allograft graft-versus-host to host-versus-graft clonal ratios ran high in patients with graft-donor T cell macrochimerism. The marrow of recipients harbored GvH clones, and ileum or blood showed some of them first.

Sequenced by immunoSEQ multiplex PCR; TCRdb stores in-frame clones only, minus some. This sample has about 130,000 clones; roughly nine tenths occur once, and the top ten carry approximately 0.17%. This CDR3 has 13 residues. The germline V gene has CDR1 SGHAT and CDR2 FQNNGV. J gave up 11 bases and V 3 bases, and 8 bases lay outside the gene matches. This sequence joins TRBV11-2 and TRBJ2-3, with 7 bases fitting TRBD2. Sequenced material: unstimulated CD4+ T cells sorted from spleen or lymph node cells, taken before intestinal transplant. The sequence was collected from a human donor who received an intestinal transplant. Here the CDR3 reads CASSLRTRGGQYF. The CDR3 DNA sequence: TGTGCCAGCAGCTTGAGGACTAGGGGAGGGCAGTATTTT.